This T cell receptor (beta chain) derives from a study of early T cells in non-severe SARS-CoV-2 infection. Study summary: Sequencing targeted bulk RNA from unsorted whole blood, leaving chains unpaired. Study results and limitations: VDJdb-based matching was biased toward anti-spike CD8 responses and missed private and CD4 specificities.

Concerning this clonotype: The antigen is unknown.

Attachment of unique molecular identifiers was made to individual cDNA molecules. TCRdb re-analysed the 5' RACE reads in MiXCR, keeping a single row per CDR3 protein. The sample records some 57,000 distinct CDR3 sequences, 8.7% being singletons. The V gene's germline CDR1 is SGHVS and CDR2 FQNEAQ. This CDR3 is 11 amino acids long. The V end lost 2 bases, the J end lost 9 bases, and 5 bases lay between the germline ends. This TCR was recovered from an adult who was a healthcare worker with PCR-confirmed SARS-CoV-2 infection or an uninfected control (not recorded which). The rearrangement joins TRBV7-8 to TRBJ2-1, with no clear D. Source: whole blood, taken at baseline. CDR3 bases: TGTGCCAGCAGCTTAATCGGTGAGCAGTTCTTC. Amino acid sequence: CASSLIGEQFF.